Listed below are T cell receptor beta chains from one sample, sequenced in a study of OX40 agonist ivuxolimab in advanced cancers. Sequenced by immunoSEQ multiplex PCR; TCRdb stores in-frame clones only, minus some. This sample carries fewer than 100,000 clones, more than 70% of them seen once, and the ten largest clones take roughly 0.76%. The input for sequencing was CD4+ or CD8+ T cells sorted from blood, taken in a trial of the OX40 agonist ivuxolimab. The receptor set was obtained from an adult with an advanced solid tumor such as melanoma, head and neck, liver or kidney cancer. CDR3s leave out the opening cysteine and the closing phenylalanine or tryptophan. The size of a clone is reported for some rows only, either as once, few or many, or as a class for expanded clones.

clone size: -; J gene: TRBJ2-3; V gene: TRBV11-2; CDR3 protein: ASSYTTTTGGTQY
clone size: -; J gene: TRBJ1-4; V gene: TRBV27; CDR3 protein: ASSPGLKGITTNEKLF
clone size: -; J gene: TRBJ2-5; V gene: TRBV7-3; CDR3 protein: ASGRTGKETQY
clone size: -; J gene: TRBJ2-1; V gene: TRBV5-4; CDR3 protein: ASSLGPGSYNEQF
clone size: -; J gene: TRBJ1-4; V gene: TRBV4-2; CDR3 protein: ASSRPDIEREKLF
clone size: -; J gene: TRBJ2-2; V gene: TRBV18; CDR3 protein: ASSPEQVIGELF
clone size: -; J gene: TRBJ2-3; V gene: TRBV29-1; CDR3 protein: SVEPGGGTDTQY
clone size: -; J gene: TRBJ1-2; V gene: TRBV7-2; CDR3 protein: ASSRNGGAGYT
clone size: -; J gene: TRBJ2-7; V gene: TRBV18; CDR3 protein: ASSPTGISYEQY
clone size: once; J gene: TRBJ2-3; V gene: TRBV5-1; CDR3 protein: ASSWGQATDTQY